The 17 T cell receptor beta chains in this list originate from one sample, sequenced in a study of technical replicates of blood from four donors listed by TCRdb under 2017. Library creation used the immunoSEQ multiplex PCR assay. Held by TCRdb, this immuneACCESS table contains in-frame sequences only and omits some clones. Under half of the omission traces to an unresolved V gene where checked; the cause of the rest is unknown. The sample table contains under 8,500 clones; only one count was recorded for roughly 90% of them. The top ten constitute 9% to 13% of the sample. Sequenced sample: PBMCs. These receptors were obtained from a human donor in good health.

The V and J genes are TRBV5-6 and TRBJ2-1; 8 bases map to TRBD2. V dropped 1 base and J dropped 9; count of bases not matched to a gene: 6. Germline V CDR1 and CDR2: SGHDT, YYEEEE. The CDR3 length is 14 residues. The CDR3: CASSLPGGPGEQFF. The DNA of the CDR3 is TGTGCCAGCAGCTTGCCGGGAGGGCCGGGTGAGCAGTTCTTC. The variable domain in full, completed from reference TRBV5-6 and TRBJ2-1, reads DAGVTQSPTHLIKTRGQQVTLRCSPKSGHDTVSWYQQALGQGPQFIFQYYEEEERQRGNFPDRFSGHQFPNYSSELNVNALLLGDSALYLCASSLPGGPGEQFFGPGTRLTVL.

The rearrangement uses TRBV4-2 and TRBJ2-7; TRBD2 agrees at 8 bases. The CDR3 spans 15 residues. In germline, CDR1 is LGHNA, CDR2 YNFKEQ. Trimming took 4 bases from V and 6 from J; bases not matched to a gene: 11. CDR3 protein: CASSPGATSDGEQYF. CDR3 in DNA: TGTGCCAGCAGCCCGGGGGCGACTAGCGATGGCGAGCAGTACTTC.

The chain recombines TRBV29-1 with TRBJ2-5; D unresolved. This CDR3 contains 13 residues. V lost 6 bases and J lost 3, with 14 bases in between. Germline CDR1 SQVTM, CDR2 ANQGSEA. CDR3 region: CSVQPWQKETQYF. In DNA form, the CDR3 reads TGCAGCGTCCAACCATGGCAAAAAGAGACCCAGTACTTC.

The chain has TRBV7-2 and TRBJ2-7; 8 positions match TRBD2. Germline CDR1 reads SGHTA; CDR2 reads FQGNSA. Unmatched junction bases numbered 7, after V lost 4 bases and J lost 5 bases. The CDR3 spans 14 residues. CDR3 bases: TGTGCCAGCAGCTGGGGCGGGGGGTCTGACGAGCAGTACTTC. This sequence encodes CASSWGGGSDEQYF.

The J gene is TRBJ2-3, the V gene TRBV12-5; 10 bases are shared with TRBD2. V trimming: 5 bases; J trimming: 5 bases; junction bases outside the gene matches: 10. CDR1 LGHNT and CDR2 FRNRAP come from the germline V gene. The CDR3 has 16 residues. The CDR3 loop reads CASGVPLAGAEDTQYF. CDR3 DNA sequence: TGTGCTAGTGGTGTACCTCTAGCGGGAGCCGAAGATACGCAGTATTTT.

This chain uses TRBV25-1 with TRBJ1-2, with D possibly matching TRBD1 (6 bases). V was shortened by 1 base and J by 5 bases, with 14 bases between the two germline ends. Germline V lookup: CDR1 MGHDK, CDR2 SYGVNS. The CDR3 spans 15 residues. The CDR3 nucleotides read TGTGCCAGCAGTGAATGGGGGGGGGCCGAGTATGGCTACACCTTC. It codes for CASSEWGGAEYGYTF.

This clone was counted once. This chain links TRBV30 with TRBJ2-7; 11 bases fit TRBD2. V shed 5 bases, J shed 2 bases, and the junction held 5 bases outside the gene matches. Germline V gene lookup returns CDR1 GTSNPN and CDR2 SVGIG (reference sequence). This CDR3 is built from 14 residues. The CDR3 DNA is TGTGCCTGGGGCGGGACTAGCGGCCCCTACGAGCAGTACTTC. The encoded protein is CAWGGTSGPYEQYF.

The rearrangement links TRBV7-9 to TRBJ1-2; a weak D match, TRBD1 (5 bases). Deletions cut 1 base from V and 4 bases from J, with 13 bases between. The CDR3 spans 15 residues. Germline CDR1 SEHNR, CDR2 FQNEAQ (reference sequence). The CDR3, as DNA: TGTGCCAGCAGCTTAGGCGGGGGACGGAGCTATGGCTACACCTTC. This encodes CASSLGGGRSYGYTF.

The chain recombines TRBV6-5 with TRBJ2-1, with 8 bases matching TRBD2. Germline V gene lookup returns CDR1 MNHEY and CDR2 SVGAGI. J lost 4 bases, V lost 4 bases, and 3 bases had no gene match. The CDR3 contains 14 residues. CDR3 nucleotide sequence: TGTGCCAGCAGTTTAGGACTAGCATACAATGAGCAGTTCTTC. Translated, it gives CASSLGLAYNEQFF.

This clone was recorded a few times. The V and J genes are TRBV7-9 and TRBJ2-5, with 8 nucleotides matching TRBD1. V lost 1 base and J lost 5; bases outside the gene matches: 12. Germline V gene data show CDR1 as SEHNR and CDR2 as FQNEAQ (reference sequence). The length of the CDR3 is 17 residues. CDR3 DNA sequence: TGTGCCAGCAGCTTAGAGTGGCAGGGGGCGCCGTGGGAGACCCAGTACTTC. Translated, it gives CASSLEWQGAPWETQYF.

The genes are TRBV7-9 and TRBJ1-3, with D perhaps TRBD1 (6 bases). The V and J ends lost 7 bases and 0 bases respectively, with 16 bases between them. CDR1 is SEHNR, CDR2 FQNEAQ, per germline (reference sequence). The CDR3 runs 16 residues. Here the CDR3 DNA reads TGTGCCAGCAACACGTGGGGACACCACTCTGGAAACACCATATATTTT. Translating gives CASNTWGHHSGNTIYF.

This clone came up a few times. V gene TRBV6-5 combines with J gene TRBJ1-5; a possible D gene is TRBD1 (6 bases). Trimming pared 4 bases from V and 2 bases from J, leaving 15 bases between. The CDR3 length is 16 residues. In germline, CDR1 is MNHEY, CDR2 SVGAGI. The DNA of the CDR3 is TGTGCCAGCAGTTTACAGGGTGCCGGGGGCAATCAGCCCCAGCATTTT. This gives the protein CASSLQGAGGNQPQHF.

Only a few counts were recorded for this clone. This sequence joins TRBV6-1 and TRBJ2-3; maybe TRBD1 (6 bases). The CDR3 totals 15 residues. The ends were cut back, 5 bases at V and 3 bases at J, with 15 bases in the middle. Germline assignment: CDR1 MNHNS and CDR2 SASEGT. Written as DNA, the CDR3 is TGTGCCAGCAGTCGAGGATGGCAGGGGACAGATACGCAGTATTTT. Translation gives CASSRGWQGTDTQYF.

The V and J genes are TRBV29-1 and TRBJ2-6; D unclear. CDR1 SQVTM and CDR2 ANQGSEA come from the germline V gene. The V end lost 5 bases, the J end lost 0 bases, and 17 bases lay between the germline ends. The CDR3 consists of 17 residues. Written as DNA, the CDR3 is TGCAGCGTTAATGAGGTTGATAGGTTCTCTGGGGCCAACGTCCTGACTTTC. The encoded protein is CSVNEVDRFSGANVLTF.

The chain carries TRBV5-1 and TRBJ2-7, with D perhaps TRBD2 (6 bases). Trimming pared 6 bases from V and 0 bases from J, leaving 16 bases between. CDR3 length: 15 residues. Germline V CDR1 and CDR2: SGHRS, YFSETQ. As DNA, the CDR3 is TGCGCCAGCACCCTGGGAGCTAGCGACTCCTACGAGCAGTACTTC. It specifies CASTLGASDSYEQYF.

The genes are TRBV6-5 and TRBJ2-3; no clear D. The CDR3 consists of 14 residues. V lost 4 bases and J 4 bases, leaving 12 bases between the germline ends. Germline CDR1 and CDR2: MNHEY and SVGAGI. CDR3 DNA sequence: TGTGCCAGCAGTTCCACTCCCAAACCAGATACGCAGTATTTT. It is translated as CASSSTPKPDTQYF.

The chain carries TRBV5-6 and TRBJ1-3; D uncertain. Germline-derived CDR1 and CDR2 are SGHDT and YYEEEE. The CDR3 covers 11 residues. The ends were cut back, 4 bases at V and 6 bases at J, with 5 bases in the middle. This CDR3 is CASSLLNTIYF. CDR3 bases: TGTGCCAGCAGCCTTTTAAACACCATATATTTT.